These 26 T cell receptor beta chains originate from one sample sequenced in a study of beta chain features in type 1 diabetes. Sequenced material consisted of expressed TCRB transcripts (all of the isolated RNA was reverse transcribed). Profiling relied on immunoSEQ multiplex PCR, and the TCRdb table lists in-frame clones only, not all of them. Of around 430,000 clones in the sample, over 25% were seen once. Material for sequencing was naive CD4+ T cells from blood. The source of these receptors is a young man in good health.

The rearrangement uses TRBV30 and TRBJ2-7, with 7 bases fitting TRBD1. Germline lookup yields CDR1 GTSNPN and CDR2 SVGIG (reference sequence). V trimming: 6 bases; J trimming: 2 bases; junction bases outside the gene matches: 1. There are 11 residues in the CDR3. The chain's CDR3 is CACGQAYEQYF. The DNA for the CDR3 is TGTGCCTGCGGACAGGCCTACGAGCAGTACTTC.

This clone was seen a handful of times. The CDR3 here is CASRGGLAEETQYF. DNA of the CDR3: TGCGCCAGCAGGGGAGGACTAGCGGAAGAGACCCAGTACTTC. The rearrangement joins TRBV5-1 to TRBJ2-5; 10 bases agree with TRBD2. After removal of 5 bases from V and 3 bases from J, the junction contained 4 bases not matched to a gene. Germline lookup yields CDR1 SGHRS and CDR2 YFSETQ. The CDR3 runs to 14 residues.

This clone was seen a handful of times. The V gene is TRBV14, the J gene TRBJ2-7; D remains unclear. Per germline, CDR1 SGHDN and CDR2 FVKESK. The V end was cut by 4 bases, the J end by 8 bases, with 15 bases between. The CDR3 runs to 13 residues. CDR3 loop: CASSLLGPSKQYF. The CDR3 nucleotides read TGTGCCAGCAGCCTCCTAGGCCCGTCGAAGCAGTACTTC.

This clone was counted between two and nine times. This sequence joins TRBV28 and TRBJ2-7; D is possibly TRBD1 or TRBD2 (5 bases each). CDR1 is MDHEN and CDR2 is SYDVKM in the germline V gene. V was trimmed by 3 bases and J by 3 bases, leaving 12 bases between them. The CDR3 is made up of 14 amino acids. The CDR3 is CASSFTGTYYEQYF. For the CDR3, the DNA is TGTGCCAGCAGTTTTACCGGGACCTACTACGAGCAGTACTTC. Drawing the rest from reference TRBV28 and TRBJ2-7, the complete variable domain is DVKVTQSSRYLVKRTGEKVFLECVQDMDHENMFWYRQDPGLGLRLIYFSYDVKMKEKGDIPEGYSVSREKKERFSLILESASTNQTSMYLCASSFTGTYYEQYFGPGTRLTVT.

In this sample, this clone turned up a few times. The rearrangement joins TRBV7-9 to TRBJ1-1; D not certain. V gave up 4 bases and J gave up 7 bases, with 13 bases separating them. This CDR3 spans 13 amino acids. The germline V gene has CDR1 SEHNR and CDR2 FQNEAQ (reference sequence). This CDR3 is CASSSRGPLEAFF. CDR3 nucleotides: TGTGCCAGCAGCTCCCGAGGCCCTCTTGAAGCTTTCTTT.

The chain is built from TRBV11-1 and TRBJ2-1; a possible D gene is TRBD2 (6 bases). This CDR3 has 15 residues. Per the germline V gene, CDR1 is SGHAT and CDR2 is FQDESV (reference sequence). The ends were cut back, 1 base at V and 7 bases at J, with 14 bases in the middle. The CDR3 is CASSLEAGGKNEQFF. CDR3 sequence (DNA): TGTGCCAGCAGCTTAGAAGCGGGCGGGAAGAATGAGCAGTTCTTC.

This rearrangement joins TRBV10-3 to TRBJ1-2; 9 bases line up with TRBD1. The V segment lost 7 bases and the J segment 4 bases; nucleotides outside the gene matches: 7. From germline, CDR1 is ENHRY and CDR2 SYGVKD. The CDR3 consists of 14 residues. CDR3 sequence reads: CAIKPGTGSYGYTF. For the CDR3, the DNA is TGTGCCATCAAACCCGGGACAGGGAGCTATGGCTACACCTTC.

V usage is TRBV30 and J usage is TRBJ2-7, with TRBD2 matching over 7 bases. The CDR3 is 12 amino acids. Trimming at V came to 0 bases and at J to 8 bases, leaving 4 bases not matched to a gene. Germline CDR1 is GTSNPN and CDR2 is SVGIG (reference sequence). The CDR3 here is CAWSVQGGKQYF. DNA of the CDR3: TGTGCCTGGAGTGTCCAGGGAGGGAAGCAGTACTTC.

This clone was detected a few times. This rearrangement joins TRBV9 to TRBJ1-2; no definite D call. This CDR3 contains 14 residues. Germline V lookup: CDR1 SGDLS, CDR2 YYNGEE. The ends were cut back, 4 bases at V and 8 bases at J, with 18 bases in the middle. CDR3 region: CASSSRLSASGYTF. CDR3 coding DNA: TGTGCCAGCAGCTCACGTCTGTCGGCTAGCGGCTACACCTTC.

The table lists this clone with a count of one. This chain joins TRBV29-1 and TRBJ2-5; D remains ambiguous. CDR3 size: 13 residues. Per germline, CDR1 SQVTM and CDR2 ANQGSEA. V was shortened by 7 bases and J by 5 bases, with 17 bases between the two germline ends. CDR3 DNA sequence: TGCAGCGGATGCCACGGGCCGAAGGAGACCCAGTACTTC. It specifies CSGCHGPKETQYF.

This clone has only a few counts. The chain combines TRBV10-3 with TRBJ2-7, with a weak D call TRBD1 (6 bases). The CDR3 is 14 residues long. Germline V gene sequence: CDR1 ENHRY, CDR2 SYGVKD. Trimming took off 10 bases at V and 1 base at J, with 17 bases between the two ends. The CDR3 DNA reads as TGTGCCACCCGAGGGGACACAATTTCCTACGAGCAGTACTTC. This codes for CATRGDTISYEQYF.

V and J are TRBV29-1 and TRBJ2-5; D not certain. The CDR3 extends over 12 amino acids. Trimming removed 6 bases at V and 2 bases at J, with 10 bases between. The V gene's germline CDR1 is SQVTM and CDR2 ANQGSEA. CDR3 nucleotide sequence: TGCAGCGTCTACGCACAGCAAGAGACCCAGTACTTC. Its protein is CSVYAQQETQYF.

The chain joins TRBV7-2 to TRBJ1-1; D gene unclear. Germline values: CDR1 SGHTA, CDR2 FQGNSA. This CDR3 comprises 11 residues. Between the trimmed V and J ends, which lost 11 bases and 1 base, there was a span of 8 bases. Here the CDR3 DNA reads TGTGCCGAGCGGAGGAACACTGAAGCTTTCTTT. The encoded protein is CAERRNTEAFF.

The chain combines TRBV7-2 with TRBJ2-2; a weak D match, TRBD2 (6 bases). The V end was cut by 6 bases, the J end by 10 bases, with 18 bases between. This CDR3 spans 14 amino acids. CDR1 and CDR2 from the germline V gene are SGHTA and FQGNSA. The CDR3 nucleotides read TGTGCCAGCAGGCGGGATTCCGGGTCCGTGGAGCTGTTTTTT. Translated, it gives CASRRDSGSVELFF.

This clone was observed a handful of times. The J gene is TRBJ2-1, the V gene TRBV9, with 11 bases matching TRBD2. Looked up from germline, CDR1 is SGDLS and CDR2 is YYNGEE. The V and J ends lost 5 bases and 4 bases, in that order; junction bases with no gene match: 5. The CDR3 is 15 residues long. This CDR3 reads CASRSGTSGYNEQFF. The DNA of the CDR3 is TGTGCCAGCAGGTCCGGGACTAGCGGATACAATGAGCAGTTCTTC.

CDR3 amino acids: CASSKQGGSYNEQFF. The CDR3, as DNA: TGTGCCAGCAGTAAGCAGGGAGGGTCCTACAATGAGCAGTTCTTC. This rearrangement joins TRBV27 to TRBJ2-1; 7 bases agree with TRBD2. V dropped 5 bases and J dropped 1; count of bases not matched to a gene: 5. The length of the CDR3 is 15 residues. Germline V gene lookup returns CDR1 MNHEY and CDR2 SMNVEV (reference sequence).

The chain is built from TRBV5-6 and TRBJ2-1; 8 bases agree with TRBD2. CDR3 length: 16 amino acids. The V gene end was trimmed by 0 bases and the J gene end by 3 bases; junction bases not matched to a gene: 5. Germline V gene sequence: CDR1 SGHDT, CDR2 YYEEEE. CDR3 DNA: TGTGCCAGCAGCTTGGGTCCGGCGGGAGGCTACAATGAGCAGTTCTTC. Its protein is CASSLGPAGGYNEQFF.

The rearrangement uses TRBV7-2 and TRBJ1-1, with 10 positions matching TRBD1. The CDR3 totals 13 residues. The V gene's germline CDR1 is SGHTA and CDR2 FQGNSA. Germline trimming cut 5 bases from V and 7 bases from J; bases unmatched to any gene: 4. CDR3 DNA: TGTGCCAGCAGCCTCGGGACAGGGGATGAAGCTTTCTTT. As protein: CASSLGTGDEAFF.

This rearrangement joins TRBV7-2 to TRBJ2-3, with 8 nucleotides matching TRBD2. Per the germline V gene, CDR1 is SGHTA and CDR2 is FQGNSA. Trimming at V came to 3 bases and at J to 2 bases, leaving 7 bases not matched to a gene. This CDR3 is 16 amino acids long. The CDR3 is CASSFHSGMYTDTQYF. CDR3 in DNA: TGTGCCAGCAGCTTCCATAGCGGGATGTACACAGATACGCAGTATTTT.

This clone has more than one count but fewer than ten. CDR3 loop: CASSLGHSYEQYF. The CDR3 nucleotides read TGTGCCAGCAGCTTAGGGCACTCCTACGAGCAGTACTTC. The rearrangement uses TRBV11-2 and TRBJ2-7, with no clear D. The CDR3 is made up of 13 amino acids. V lost 1 base to trimming and J lost 0 bases, with 4 bases between them. Germline lookup yields CDR1 SGHAT and CDR2 FQNNGV.

Only a few counts were recorded for this clone. The chain recombines TRBV7-9 with TRBJ2-7; 8 bases match TRBD2. The CDR3 has 16 residues. V shed 3 bases and J 0 bases; nucleotides not matched to a gene: 7. CDR1 is SEHNR and CDR2 is FQNEAQ in the germline V gene (reference sequence). The CDR3 region is CASSFWTSINSYEQYF. Here the CDR3 DNA reads TGTGCCAGCAGCTTCTGGACTAGCATAAACTCCTACGAGCAGTACTTC.

In its sample, this clone was seen a few times. This may be a read error, as it is one base from a much larger clone. This chain links TRBV9 with TRBJ2-1, with TRBD1 matching over 8 bases. J was trimmed by 6 bases and V by 4 bases; bases with no gene match: 3. The CDR3 runs 13 residues. Germline V lookup: CDR1 SGDLS, CDR2 YYNGEE. CDR3 loop: CASSLTGGNEQFF. The CDR3 DNA is TGTGCCAGCAGCTTAACAGGGGGCAATGAGCAGTTCTTC.

A few counts support this clone. The chain recombines TRBV7-9 with TRBJ2-5, with 8 bases fitting TRBD1. This CDR3 is built from 16 residues. From germline, CDR1 is SEHNR and CDR2 FQNEAQ (reference sequence). The junction had 9 bases not matched to a gene; V was cut back by 1 base and J by 5 bases. The CDR3 loop reads CASSLGPPQGVETQYF. In DNA form, the CDR3 reads TGTGCCAGCAGCTTAGGACCCCCACAGGGGGTTGAGACCCAGTACTTC.

This clone was observed a few times. The V and J genes are TRBV5-4 and TRBJ2-1; D ambiguous. The ends were cut back, 10 bases at V and 6 bases at J, with 2 bases in the middle. The CDR3 covers 8 residues. CDR1 and CDR2 (germline): SGHNT, YYREEE (reference sequence). CDR3 sequence (DNA): TGTGCCCGCAATGAGCAGTTCTTC. It is translated as CARNEQFF.

V is TRBV29-1 and J is TRBJ1-2; D ambiguous. This CDR3 spans 13 amino acids. The V end lost 6 bases, the J end lost 4 bases, and 15 bases lay between the germline ends. CDR1 and CDR2 from the germline V gene are SQVTM and ANQGSEA. The CDR3 loop is CSVSTWGIYGYTF. The CDR3 bases are TGCAGCGTCTCCACCTGGGGAATCTATGGCTACACCTTC.

This clone was seen more than once but under ten times. The rearrangement uses TRBV30 and TRBJ2-1, with 7 bases that match TRBD2. J was trimmed by 9 bases and V by 0 bases; bases with no gene match: 5. The germline CDR1 and CDR2 sequences are GTSNPN and SVGIG (reference sequence). The CDR3 has 13 amino acids. In nucleotides, the CDR3 is TGTGCCTGGAGTGTACGGTCTAGCGGTGAGCAGTTCTTC. It is translated as CAWSVRSSGEQFF.